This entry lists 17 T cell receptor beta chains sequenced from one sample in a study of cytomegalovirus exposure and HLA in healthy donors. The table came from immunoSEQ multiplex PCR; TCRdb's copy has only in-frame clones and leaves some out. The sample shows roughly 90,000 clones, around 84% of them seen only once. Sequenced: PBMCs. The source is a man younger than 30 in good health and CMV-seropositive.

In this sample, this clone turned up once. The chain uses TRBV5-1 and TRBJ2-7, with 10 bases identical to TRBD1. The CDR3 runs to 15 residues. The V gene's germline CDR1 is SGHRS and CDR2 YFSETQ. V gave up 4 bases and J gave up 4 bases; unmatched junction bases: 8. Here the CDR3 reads CASSPGTGDQYEQYV. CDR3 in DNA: TGCGCCAGCAGCCCCGGGACAGGGGATCAATACGAGCAGTACGTC.

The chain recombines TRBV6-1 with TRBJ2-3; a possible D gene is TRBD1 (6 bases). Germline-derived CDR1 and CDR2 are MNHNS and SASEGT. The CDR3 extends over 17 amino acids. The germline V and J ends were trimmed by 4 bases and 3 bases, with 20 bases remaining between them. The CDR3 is CASSAIGTTSPTDTQYF. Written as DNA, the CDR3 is TGTGCCAGCAGTGCGATCGGGACAACGAGCCCTACAGATACGCAGTATTTT.

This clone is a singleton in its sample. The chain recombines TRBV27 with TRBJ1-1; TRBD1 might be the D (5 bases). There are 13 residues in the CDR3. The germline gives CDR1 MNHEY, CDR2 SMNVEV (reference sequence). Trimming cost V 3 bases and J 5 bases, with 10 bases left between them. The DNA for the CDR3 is TGTGCCAGCAGTTTGGAACAGGAGACTGAAGCTTTCTTT. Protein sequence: CASSLEQETEAFF.

CDR3 in DNA: TGCAGCGTTGGCGGGGGGGCAGGACTCGAGCAGTACTTC. Its protein is CSVGGGAGLEQYF. This chain connects TRBV29-1 to TRBJ2-7; TRBD2 matches 9 bases. With V trimmed by 4 bases and J by 6 bases, 7 bases remained unmatched. This CDR3 is built from 13 residues. Germline-derived CDR1 and CDR2 are SQVTM and ANQGSEA.

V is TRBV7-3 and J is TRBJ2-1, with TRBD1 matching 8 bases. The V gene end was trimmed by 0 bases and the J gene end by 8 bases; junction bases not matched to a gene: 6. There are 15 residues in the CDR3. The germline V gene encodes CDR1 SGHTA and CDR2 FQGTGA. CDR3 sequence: CASSLTAGTGDEQFF. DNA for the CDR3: TGTGCCAGCAGCTTAACGGCCGGGACAGGTGATGAGCAGTTCTTC.

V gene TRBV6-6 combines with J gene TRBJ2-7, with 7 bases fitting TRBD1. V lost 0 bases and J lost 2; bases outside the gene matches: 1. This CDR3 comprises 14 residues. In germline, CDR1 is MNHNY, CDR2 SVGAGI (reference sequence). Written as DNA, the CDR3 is TGTGCCAGCAGTTACTCGAGGGGGCCCTACGAGCAGTACTTC. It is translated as CASSYSRGPYEQYF.

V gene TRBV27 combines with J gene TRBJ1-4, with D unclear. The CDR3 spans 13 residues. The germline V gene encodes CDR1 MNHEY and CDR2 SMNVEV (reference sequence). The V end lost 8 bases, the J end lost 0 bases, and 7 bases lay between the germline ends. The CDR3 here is CASGRSTNEKLFF. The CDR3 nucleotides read TGTGCCAGCGGCCGATCAACTAATGAAAAACTGTTTTTT.

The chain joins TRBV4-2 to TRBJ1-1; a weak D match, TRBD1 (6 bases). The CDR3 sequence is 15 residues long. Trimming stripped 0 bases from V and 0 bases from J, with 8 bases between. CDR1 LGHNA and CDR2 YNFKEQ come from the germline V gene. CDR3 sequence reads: CASSQDQGMNTEAFF. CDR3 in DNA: TGTGCCAGCAGCCAAGATCAGGGGATGAACACTGAAGCTTTCTTT.

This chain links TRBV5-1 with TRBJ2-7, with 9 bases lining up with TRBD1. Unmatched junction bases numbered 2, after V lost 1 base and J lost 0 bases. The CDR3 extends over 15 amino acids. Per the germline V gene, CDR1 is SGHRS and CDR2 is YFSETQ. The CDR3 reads CASSLRDRVSYEQYF. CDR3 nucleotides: TGCGCCAGCAGCTTGCGGGACAGGGTCTCCTACGAGCAGTACTTC.

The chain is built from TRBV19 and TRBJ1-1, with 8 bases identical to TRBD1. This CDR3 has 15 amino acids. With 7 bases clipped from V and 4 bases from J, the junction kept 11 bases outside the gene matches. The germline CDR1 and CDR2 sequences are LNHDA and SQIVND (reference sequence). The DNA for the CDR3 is TGTGCCAGTACCCCCCGACAGGGGCCGGGCACTGAAGCTTTCTTT. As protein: CASTPRQGPGTEAFF.

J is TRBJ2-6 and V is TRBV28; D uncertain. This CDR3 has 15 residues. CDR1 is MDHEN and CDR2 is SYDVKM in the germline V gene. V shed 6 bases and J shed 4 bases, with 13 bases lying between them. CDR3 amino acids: CASSPERPGANVLTF. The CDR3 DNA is TGTGCCAGCAGCCCTGAGAGGCCCGGGGCCAACGTCCTGACTTTC.

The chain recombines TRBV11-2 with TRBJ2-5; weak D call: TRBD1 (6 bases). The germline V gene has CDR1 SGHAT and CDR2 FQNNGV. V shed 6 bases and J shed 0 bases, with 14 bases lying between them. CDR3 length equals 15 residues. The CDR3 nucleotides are TGTGCCAGCAGAAGGGCCAGGGGAAACCAAGAGACCCAGTACTTC. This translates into CASRRARGNQETQYF.

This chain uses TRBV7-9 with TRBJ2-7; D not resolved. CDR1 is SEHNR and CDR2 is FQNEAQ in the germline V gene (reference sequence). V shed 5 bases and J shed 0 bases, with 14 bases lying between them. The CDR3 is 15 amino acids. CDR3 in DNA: TGTGCCAGCAGCGGGCGCGCCTTAAACTCCTACGAGCAGTACTTC. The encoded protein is CASSGRALNSYEQYF.

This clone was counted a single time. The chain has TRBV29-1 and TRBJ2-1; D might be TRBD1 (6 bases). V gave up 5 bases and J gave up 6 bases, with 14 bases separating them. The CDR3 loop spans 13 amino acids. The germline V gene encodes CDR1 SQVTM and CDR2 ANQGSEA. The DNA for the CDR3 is TGCAGCGTTCGCTCAACAGGGCCCAATGAGCAGTTCTTC. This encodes CSVRSTGPNEQFF.

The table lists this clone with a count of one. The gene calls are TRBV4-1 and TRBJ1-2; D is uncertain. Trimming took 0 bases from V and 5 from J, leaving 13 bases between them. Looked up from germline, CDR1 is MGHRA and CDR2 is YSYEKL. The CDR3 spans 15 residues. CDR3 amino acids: CASSQDMRVGYGYTF. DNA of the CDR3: TGCGCCAGCAGCCAAGATATGAGGGTTGGGTATGGCTACACCTTC.

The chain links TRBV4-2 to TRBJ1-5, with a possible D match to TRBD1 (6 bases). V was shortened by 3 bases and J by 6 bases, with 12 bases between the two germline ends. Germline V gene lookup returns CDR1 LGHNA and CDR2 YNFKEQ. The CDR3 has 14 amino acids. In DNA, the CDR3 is TGTGCCAGCAGCCACGTACAGGGCGCTCAGCCCCAGCATTTT. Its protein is CASSHVQGAQPQHF.

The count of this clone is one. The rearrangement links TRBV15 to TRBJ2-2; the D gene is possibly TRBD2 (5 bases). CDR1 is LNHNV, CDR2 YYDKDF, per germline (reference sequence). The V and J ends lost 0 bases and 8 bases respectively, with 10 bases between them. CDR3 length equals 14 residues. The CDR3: CATSRDPEEGELFF. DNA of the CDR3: TGTGCCACCAGCAGAGATCCGGAGGAAGGGGAGCTGTTTTTT.